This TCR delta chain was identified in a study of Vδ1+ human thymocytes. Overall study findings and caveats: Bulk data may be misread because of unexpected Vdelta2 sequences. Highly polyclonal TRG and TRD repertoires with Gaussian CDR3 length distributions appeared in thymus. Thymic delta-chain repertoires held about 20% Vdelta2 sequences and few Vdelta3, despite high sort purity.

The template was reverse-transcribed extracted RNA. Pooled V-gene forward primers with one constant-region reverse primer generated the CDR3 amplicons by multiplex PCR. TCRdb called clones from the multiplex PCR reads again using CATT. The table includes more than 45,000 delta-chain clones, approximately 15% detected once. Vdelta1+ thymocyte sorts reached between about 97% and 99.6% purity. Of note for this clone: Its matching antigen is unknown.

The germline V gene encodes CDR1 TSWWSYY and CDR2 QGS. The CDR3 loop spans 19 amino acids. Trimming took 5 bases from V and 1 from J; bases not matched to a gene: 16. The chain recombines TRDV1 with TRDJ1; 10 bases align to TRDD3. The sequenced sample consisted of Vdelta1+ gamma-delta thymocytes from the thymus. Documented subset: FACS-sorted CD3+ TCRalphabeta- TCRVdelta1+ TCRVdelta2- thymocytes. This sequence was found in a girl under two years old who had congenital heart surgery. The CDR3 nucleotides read TGTGCTCTTGGGAAGGCATCTACGCTGGGGGATATTGGCACCGATAAACTCATCTTT. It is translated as CALGKASTLGDIGTDKLIF.